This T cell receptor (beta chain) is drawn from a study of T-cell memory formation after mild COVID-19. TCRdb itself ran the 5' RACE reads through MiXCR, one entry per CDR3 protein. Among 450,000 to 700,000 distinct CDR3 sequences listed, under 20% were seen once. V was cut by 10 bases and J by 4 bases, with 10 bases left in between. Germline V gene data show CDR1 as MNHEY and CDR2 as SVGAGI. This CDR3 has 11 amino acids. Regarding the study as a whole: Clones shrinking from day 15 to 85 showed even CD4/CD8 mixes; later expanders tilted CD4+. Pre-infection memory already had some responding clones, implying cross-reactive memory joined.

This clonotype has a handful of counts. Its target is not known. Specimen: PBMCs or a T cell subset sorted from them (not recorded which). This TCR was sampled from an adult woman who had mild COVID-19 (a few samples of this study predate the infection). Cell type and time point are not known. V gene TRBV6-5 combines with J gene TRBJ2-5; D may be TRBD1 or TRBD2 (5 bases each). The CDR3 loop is CATGRAETQYF. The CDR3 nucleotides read TGTGCCACAGGGCGGGCAGAGACCCAGTACTTC.